Listed below are T cell receptor beta chains from one sample, sequenced in a study of vaccination effects on CD4 cells after COVID-19. These receptors' targets are unknown. TCRdb's table, derived via immunoSEQ multiplex PCR, lists solely in-frame clones and lacks some. The profile shows about 73,000 clones, around 74% of them singletons. This specimen was CD4+ T cells from PBMCs cultured with HCoV-NL63 spike peptides, taken before COVID-19 vaccination. The source is a human donor who received a COVID-19 vaccine. Each CDR3 is given without its conserved first and last residue. Clone size is shown for a subset of rows, as once, few, many or a class of expanded clone.

NA TRBJ1-2 TRBV4-1 ASSQDRVYGYT
NA TRBJ1-1 TRBV12-5 ASGTAFFTEAF
NA TRBJ2-1 TRBV5-1 ASSLEASGGGEQF
NA TRBJ1-1 TRBV18 ASSPYPGGNTEAF
once TRBJ1-6 TRBV23-1 ASSQVWSRGNNSPLH
NA TRBJ2-1 TRBV4-2 ASSPAGGHQIYNEQF
NA TRBJ1-4 TRBV5-1 ASSDRDSNHEKLF
NA TRBJ1-1 TRBV3-1/TRBV3-2 ASSQGGRAF
NA TRBJ1-3 TRBV6-1 ASSEVRSRKSSGNTIY
NA TRBJ2-1 TRBV6-5 ASSYWRQATEQF